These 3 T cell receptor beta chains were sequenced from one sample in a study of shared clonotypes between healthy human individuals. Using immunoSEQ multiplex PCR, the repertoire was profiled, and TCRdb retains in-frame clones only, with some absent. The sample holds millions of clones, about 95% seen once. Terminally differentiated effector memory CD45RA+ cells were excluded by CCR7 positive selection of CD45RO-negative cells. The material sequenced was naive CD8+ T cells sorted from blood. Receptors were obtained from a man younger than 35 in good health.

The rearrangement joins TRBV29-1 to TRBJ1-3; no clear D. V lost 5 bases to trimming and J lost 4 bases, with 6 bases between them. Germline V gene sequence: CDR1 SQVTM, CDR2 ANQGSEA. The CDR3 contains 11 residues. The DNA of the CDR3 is TGCAGCGTTATGTCCGGAAACACCATATATTTT. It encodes CSVMSGNTIYF.

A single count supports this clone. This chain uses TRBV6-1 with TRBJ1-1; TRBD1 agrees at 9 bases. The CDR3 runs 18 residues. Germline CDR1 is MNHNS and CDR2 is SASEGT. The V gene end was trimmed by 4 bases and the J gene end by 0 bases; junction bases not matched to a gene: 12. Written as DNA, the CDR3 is TGTGCCAGCAGTGCGCGAGCCGTCAACAGGGGGCTGAACACTGAAGCTTTCTTT. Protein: CASSARAVNRGLNTEAFF.

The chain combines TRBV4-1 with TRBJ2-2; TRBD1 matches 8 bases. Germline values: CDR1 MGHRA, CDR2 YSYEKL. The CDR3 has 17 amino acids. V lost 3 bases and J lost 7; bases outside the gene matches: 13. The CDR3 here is CASSHVGQGATDGELFF. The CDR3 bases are TGCGCCAGCAGCCATGTCGGGCAGGGGGCTACGGACGGGGAGCTGTTTTTT.